This TCR beta chain originates from a study of blood T cell repertoires in COVID-19 (dated by TCRdb to the early 2020s). At the level of the whole study: Collaborator samples came from the United States, Italy and Spain and covered acute and convalescent phases of COVID-19. Where available, HLA class I and class II types were obtained from metadata supplied by the sample provider rather than from assay-based typing. The sample metadata nearly always contained a de-identified subject ID, COVID-19 status, age in years and sex. A freely available public database, intended as a resource for researchers studying the immune response to SARS-CoV-2, is where the repertoires were released. The material from the prospective study consisted of cDNA or gDNA derived from T cells, B-cell-depleted T cells, or PBMCs. Samples came from the ongoing ImmuneRACE study (first 160 participants) plus 1,254 subjects from 6 global collaborators. Subjects who had been exposed to COVID-19, were actively infected with it, or had recovered from it provided the deeply sampled blood TCRbeta repertoires that made up the dataset. Findings and caveats that apply to the study as a whole: The quantity of clinical and demographic metadata differed by source and by participant and was supplied without curation.

As encoded in the germline V gene, CDR1 is SGHRS while CDR2 is YFSETQ. There are 15 amino acids in the CDR3, from cysteine to phenylalanine inclusive. Only the CDR3 DNA stays, 45 bases, in frame from base 1. Relative to germline, V is 0 bases shorter and J is 5 bases shorter, with 15 bases between their ends. Notes on this clone: Its antigen is still unknown. Qualities for individual bases were not recorded, and no much larger clone is one base off.

TCRbeta CDR3 regions were amplified from genomic DNA using the immunoSEQ Assay, a bias-controlled multiplex PCR. The published analysis was carried out like this. The number of nucleated cells in each sample was estimated by amplification of reference gene primers within the assay. Sequence reads were collapsed and filtered to measure the absolute abundance of every unique TCRbeta CDR3 rearrangement. For each sample, productive Simpson clonality was calculated as the square root of Simpson's diversity index across productive rearrangements. The table was pulled from immuneACCESS by TCRdb, which kept in-frame rearrangements only. Such tables lose some clones; where checked, under half of the loss comes from unresolved V genes, and the rest has no known cause. The V and J calls and clone size come from that table; D and trimming were worked out from the DNA. The sample table shows about 670,000 clones, and approximately 90% are seen once. The ten largest clones take up about 0.26% of the sample.

Whole blood was collected in K2EDTA tubes by collaborating institutions according to the institutions' own protocols. For TCRbeta analysis, collaborators shipped samples in one of three forms: frozen whole blood, isolated PBMCs, or DNA extracted from either of those sample types. Specimen: peripheral blood. This sequence uses TRBV5-1 and TRBJ2-7; TRBD1 is a possible D gene, resting on 6 matching bases. The origin of this receptor is a woman between 18 and 29 years old with acute or convalescent COVID-19. Here is the DNA: TGCGCCAGCAGCTTGGTAGCAGGGGATTTTGACGAGCAGTACTTC. The encoded protein is CASSLVAGDFDEQYF.